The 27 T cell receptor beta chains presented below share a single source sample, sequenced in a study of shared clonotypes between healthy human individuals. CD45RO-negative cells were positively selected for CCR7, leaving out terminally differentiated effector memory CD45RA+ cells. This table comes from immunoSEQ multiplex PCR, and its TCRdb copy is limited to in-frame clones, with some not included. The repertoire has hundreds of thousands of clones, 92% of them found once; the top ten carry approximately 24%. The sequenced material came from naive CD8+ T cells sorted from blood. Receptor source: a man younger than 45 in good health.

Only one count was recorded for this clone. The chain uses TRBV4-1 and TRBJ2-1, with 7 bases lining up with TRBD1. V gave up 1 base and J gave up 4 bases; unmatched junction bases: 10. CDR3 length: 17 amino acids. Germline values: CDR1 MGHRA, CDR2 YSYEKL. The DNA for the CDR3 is TGCGCCAGCAGCCAAGCCCTACAGGGGCGCCTTTACAATGAGCAGTTCTTC. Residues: CASSQALQGRLYNEQFF.

DNA for the CDR3: TGTGCCAGCAGCTTGGCGGGAATGACTTACAATGAGCAGTTCTTC. This codes for CASSLAGMTYNEQFF. V is TRBV5-4 and J is TRBJ2-1; maybe TRBD2 (5 bases). The germline V and J ends were trimmed by 0 bases and 4 bases, with 11 bases remaining between them. Germline CDR1 SGHNT, CDR2 YYREEE (reference sequence). This CDR3 contains 15 residues. Looking up the rest from reference TRBV5-4 and TRBJ2-1 gives the full variable domain: ETGVTQSPTHLIKTRGQQVTLRCSSQSGHNTVSWYQQALGQGPQFIFQYYREEENGRGNFPPRFSGLQFPNYSSELNVNALELDDSALYLCASSLAGMTYNEQFFGPGTRLTVL.

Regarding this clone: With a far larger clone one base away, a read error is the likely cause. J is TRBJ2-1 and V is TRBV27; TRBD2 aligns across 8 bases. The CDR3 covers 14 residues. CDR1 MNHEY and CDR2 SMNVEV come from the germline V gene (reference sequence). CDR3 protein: CAGSLREVDNEQFF. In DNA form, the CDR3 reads TGTGCCGGCAGTTTGCGGGAGGTCGACAATGAGCAGTTCTTC.

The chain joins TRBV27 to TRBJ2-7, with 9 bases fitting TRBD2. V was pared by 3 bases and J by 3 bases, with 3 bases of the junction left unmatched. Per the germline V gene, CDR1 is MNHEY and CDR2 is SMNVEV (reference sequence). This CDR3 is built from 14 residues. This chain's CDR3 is CASSFGGRGYEQYF. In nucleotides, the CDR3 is TGTGCCAGCAGTTTCGGCGGGAGGGGCTACGAGCAGTACTTC.

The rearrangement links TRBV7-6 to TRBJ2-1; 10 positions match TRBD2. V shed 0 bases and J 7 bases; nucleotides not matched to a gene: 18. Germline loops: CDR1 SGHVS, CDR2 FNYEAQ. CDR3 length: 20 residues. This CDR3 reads CASSLALAGVGGFLQNEQFF. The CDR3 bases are TGTGCCAGCAGCTTAGCTCTAGCGGGAGTCGGGGGATTCCTACAGAATGAGCAGTTCTTC.

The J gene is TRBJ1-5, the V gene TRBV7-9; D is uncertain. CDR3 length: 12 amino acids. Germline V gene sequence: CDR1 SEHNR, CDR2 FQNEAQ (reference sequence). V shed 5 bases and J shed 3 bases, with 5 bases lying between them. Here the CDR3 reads CASSVFNQPQHF. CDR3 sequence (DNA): TGTGCCAGCAGCGTCTTCAATCAGCCCCAGCATTTT.

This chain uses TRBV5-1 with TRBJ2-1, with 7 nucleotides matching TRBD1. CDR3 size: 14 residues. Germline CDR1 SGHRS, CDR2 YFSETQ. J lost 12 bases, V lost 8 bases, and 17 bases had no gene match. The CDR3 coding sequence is TGCGCCAGTGACCCCGGGACAGAACTTTCTGGGCAGTTCTTC. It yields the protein CASDPGTELSGQFF. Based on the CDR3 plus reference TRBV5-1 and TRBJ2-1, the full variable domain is KAGVTQTPRYLIKTRGQQVTLSCSPISGHRSVSWYQQTPGQGLQFLFEYFSETQRNKGNFPGRFSGRQFSNSRSEMNVSTLELGDSALYLCASDPGTELSGQFFGPGTRLTVL.

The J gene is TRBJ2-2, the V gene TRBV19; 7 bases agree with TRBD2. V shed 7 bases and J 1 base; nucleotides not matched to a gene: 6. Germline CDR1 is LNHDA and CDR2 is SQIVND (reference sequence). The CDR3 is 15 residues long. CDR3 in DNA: TGTGCCAGTACCCCTGAGCGGGGGAACACCGGGGAGCTGTTTTTT. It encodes CASTPERGNTGELFF.

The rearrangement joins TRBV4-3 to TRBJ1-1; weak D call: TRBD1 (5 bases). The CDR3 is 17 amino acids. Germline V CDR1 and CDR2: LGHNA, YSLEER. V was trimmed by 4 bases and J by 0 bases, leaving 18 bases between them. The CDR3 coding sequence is TGCGCCAGCAGCCGGGGAGAAACCGGGACCTTGAACACTGAAGCTTTCTTT. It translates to CASSRGETGTLNTEAFF.

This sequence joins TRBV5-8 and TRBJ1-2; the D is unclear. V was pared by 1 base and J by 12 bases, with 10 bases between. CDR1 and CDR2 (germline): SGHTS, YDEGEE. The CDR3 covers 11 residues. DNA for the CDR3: TGTGCCAGCAGCTTGTTTCTTGGAGACACCTTC. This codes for CASSLFLGDTF.

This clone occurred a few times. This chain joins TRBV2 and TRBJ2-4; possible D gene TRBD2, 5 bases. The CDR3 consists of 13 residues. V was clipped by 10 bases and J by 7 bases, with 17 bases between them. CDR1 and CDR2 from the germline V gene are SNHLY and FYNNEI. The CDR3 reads CAITGSAVNIQYF. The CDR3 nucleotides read TGTGCCATCACGGGGTCGGCGGTCAACATTCAGTACTTC.

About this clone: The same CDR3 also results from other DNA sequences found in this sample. CDR3 coding DNA: TGTGCCAGCAGCTTGGGACCGGCCTACGAGCAGTACTTC. Protein sequence: CASSLGPAYEQYF. The chain employs TRBV11-2 and TRBJ2-7; D may correspond to TRBD1 or TRBD2 (5 bases each). The germline CDR1 and CDR2 sequences are SGHAT and FQNNGV. The length of the CDR3 is 13 residues. Between the trimmed V and J ends, which lost 3 bases and 2 bases, there was a span of 8 bases.

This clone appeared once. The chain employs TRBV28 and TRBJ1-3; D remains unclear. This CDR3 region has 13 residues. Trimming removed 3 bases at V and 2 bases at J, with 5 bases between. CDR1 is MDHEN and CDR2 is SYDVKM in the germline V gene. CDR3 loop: CASSFHPGNTIYF. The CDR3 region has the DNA TGTGCCAGCAGTTTTCATCCTGGAAACACCATATATTTT.

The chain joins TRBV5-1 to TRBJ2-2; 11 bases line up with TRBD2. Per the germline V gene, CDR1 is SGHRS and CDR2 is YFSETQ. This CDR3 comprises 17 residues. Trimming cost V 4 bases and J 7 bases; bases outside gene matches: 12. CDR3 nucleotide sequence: TGCGCCAGCAGCCTGGATGCTAGCGGGAGGCTCGTCGGGGAGCTGTTTTTT. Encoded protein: CASSLDASGRLVGELFF.

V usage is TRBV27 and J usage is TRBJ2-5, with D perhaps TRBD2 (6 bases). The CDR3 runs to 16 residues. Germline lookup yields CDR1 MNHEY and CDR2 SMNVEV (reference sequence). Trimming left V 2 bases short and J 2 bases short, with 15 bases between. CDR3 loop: CASSLGEEGAQETQYF. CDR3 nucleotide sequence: TGTGCCAGCAGTTTAGGAGAGGAGGGCGCTCAAGAGACCCAGTACTTC.

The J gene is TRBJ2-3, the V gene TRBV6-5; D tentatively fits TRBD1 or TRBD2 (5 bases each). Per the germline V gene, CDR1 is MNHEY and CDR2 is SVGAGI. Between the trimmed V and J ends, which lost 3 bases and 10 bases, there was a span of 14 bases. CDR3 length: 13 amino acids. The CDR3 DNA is TGTGCCAGCAGTTATCTCCCGGGGCGGGCGCAGTATTTT. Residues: CASSYLPGRAQYF.

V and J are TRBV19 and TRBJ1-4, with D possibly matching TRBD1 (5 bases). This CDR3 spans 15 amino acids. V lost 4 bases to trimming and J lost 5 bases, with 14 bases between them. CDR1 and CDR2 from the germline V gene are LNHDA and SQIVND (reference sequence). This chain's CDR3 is CASSTVRGLNEKLFF. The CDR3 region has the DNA TGTGCCAGTAGTACCGTGAGGGGACTAAATGAAAAACTGTTTTTT.

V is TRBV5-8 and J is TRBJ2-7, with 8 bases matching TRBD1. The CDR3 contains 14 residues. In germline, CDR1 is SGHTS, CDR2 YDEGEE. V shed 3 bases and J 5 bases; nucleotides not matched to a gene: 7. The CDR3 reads CASSWGTGGDEQYF. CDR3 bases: TGTGCCAGCAGCTGGGGGACAGGCGGTGACGAGCAGTACTTC.

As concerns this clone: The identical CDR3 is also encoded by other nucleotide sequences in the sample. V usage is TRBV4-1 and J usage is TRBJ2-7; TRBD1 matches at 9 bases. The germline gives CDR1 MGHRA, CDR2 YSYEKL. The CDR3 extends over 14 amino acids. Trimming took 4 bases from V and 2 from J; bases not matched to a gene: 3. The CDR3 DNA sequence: TGCGCCAGCAGCCCGGGACAGGGAGCCTACGAGCAGTACTTC. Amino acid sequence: CASSPGQGAYEQYF.

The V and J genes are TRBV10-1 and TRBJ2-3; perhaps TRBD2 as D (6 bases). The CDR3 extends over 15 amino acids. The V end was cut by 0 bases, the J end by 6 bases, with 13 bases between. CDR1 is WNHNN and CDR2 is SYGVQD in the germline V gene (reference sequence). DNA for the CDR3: TGCGCCAGCAGTGAGTCGGGGGGTCCCACGGATACGCAGTATTTT. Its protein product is CASSESGGPTDTQYF.

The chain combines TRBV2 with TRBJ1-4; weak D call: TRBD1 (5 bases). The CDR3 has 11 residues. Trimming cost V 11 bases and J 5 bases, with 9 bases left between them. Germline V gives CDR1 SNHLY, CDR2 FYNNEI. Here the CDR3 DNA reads TGTGCCCTCCGGGGGAATGAAAAACTGTTTTTT. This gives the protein CALRGNEKLFF.

The CDR3: CASSSTGGLPREQFF. The DNA for the CDR3 is TGTGCCAGCAGCTCGACCGGGGGGCTTCCGCGTGAGCAGTTCTTC. The chain employs TRBV9 and TRBJ2-1, with D possibly TRBD2 on 7 matching bases. The CDR3 spans 15 residues. Germline V gives CDR1 SGDLS, CDR2 YYNGEE. V lost 4 bases and J lost 9, with 20 bases in between. Filled out from reference TRBV9 and TRBJ2-1, the complete variable domain reads DSGVTQTPKHLITATGQRVTLRCSPRSGDLSVYWYQQSLDQGLQFLIQYYNGEERAKGNILERFSAQQFPDLHSELNLSSLELGDSALYFCASSSTGGLPREQFFGPGTRLTVL.

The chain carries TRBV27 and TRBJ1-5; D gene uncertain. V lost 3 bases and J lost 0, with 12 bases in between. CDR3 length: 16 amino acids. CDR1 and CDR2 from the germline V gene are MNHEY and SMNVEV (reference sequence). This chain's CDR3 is CASSLGSYGSNQPQHF. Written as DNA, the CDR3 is TGTGCCAGCAGTTTGGGGTCTTACGGTAGCAATCAGCCCCAGCATTTT.

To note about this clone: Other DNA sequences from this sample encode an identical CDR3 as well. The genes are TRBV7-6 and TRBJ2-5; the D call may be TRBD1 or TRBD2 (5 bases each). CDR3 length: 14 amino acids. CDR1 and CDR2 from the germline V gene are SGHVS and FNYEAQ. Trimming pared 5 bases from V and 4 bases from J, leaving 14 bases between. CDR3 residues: CASSPSGRLETQYF. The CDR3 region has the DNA TGTGCCAGCAGCCCATCGGGGCGGCTAGAGACCCAGTACTTC.

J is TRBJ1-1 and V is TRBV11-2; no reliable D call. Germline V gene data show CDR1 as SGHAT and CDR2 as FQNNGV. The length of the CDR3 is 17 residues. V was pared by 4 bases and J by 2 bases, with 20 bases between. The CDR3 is CASSSYGTSGRNTEAFF. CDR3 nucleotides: TGTGCCAGCAGCTCTTACGGCACGTCGGGTAGAAACACTGAAGCTTTCTTT.

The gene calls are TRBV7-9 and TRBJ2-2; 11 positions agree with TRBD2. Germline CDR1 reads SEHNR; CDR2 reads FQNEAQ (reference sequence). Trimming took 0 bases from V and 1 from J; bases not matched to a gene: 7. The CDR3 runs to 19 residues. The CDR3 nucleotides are TGTGCCAGCAGCTTAGCTATAGGGGGACTAGCGGAGAACACCGGGGAGCTGTTTTTT. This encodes CASSLAIGGLAENTGELFF.

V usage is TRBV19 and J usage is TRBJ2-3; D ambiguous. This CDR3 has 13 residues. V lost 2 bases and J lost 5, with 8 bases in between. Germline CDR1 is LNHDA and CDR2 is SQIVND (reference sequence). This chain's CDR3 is CASSITPGDTQYF. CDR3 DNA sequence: TGTGCCAGTAGTATAACCCCGGGAGATACGCAGTATTTT.